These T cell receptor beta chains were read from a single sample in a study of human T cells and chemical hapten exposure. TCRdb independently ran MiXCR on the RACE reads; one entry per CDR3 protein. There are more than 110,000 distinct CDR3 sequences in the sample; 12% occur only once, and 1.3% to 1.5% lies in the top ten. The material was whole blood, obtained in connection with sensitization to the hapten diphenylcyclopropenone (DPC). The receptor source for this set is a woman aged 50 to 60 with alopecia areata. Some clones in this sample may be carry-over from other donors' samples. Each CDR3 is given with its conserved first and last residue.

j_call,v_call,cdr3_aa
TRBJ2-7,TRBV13,CASSLGGLSGRASSEQYF
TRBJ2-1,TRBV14,CASSSSGSYNEQFF
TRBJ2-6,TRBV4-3,CASSGNFRSSGNNVLTF
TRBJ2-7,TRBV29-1,CSVGREALGEQYF
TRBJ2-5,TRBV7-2,CASSLAGAQETQYF
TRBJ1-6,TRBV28,CASRAVNSPLHF
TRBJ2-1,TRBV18,CASSPRSGRPGDEQFF
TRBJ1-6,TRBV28,CASSLFGNSPLHF
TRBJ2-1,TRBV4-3,CASSPQRSRNNEQFF
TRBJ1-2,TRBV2,CASSEVRGVTYGYTF
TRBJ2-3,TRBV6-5,CASSYEAASTDTQYF
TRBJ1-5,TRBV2,CASTRDREQPQHF
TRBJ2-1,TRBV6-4,CASSDQAGDREQFF
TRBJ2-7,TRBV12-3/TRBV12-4,CASSLEWGYEQYF
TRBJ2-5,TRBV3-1,CASRRVQETQYF
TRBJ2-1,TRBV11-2,CASSLDPGLAGEQFF
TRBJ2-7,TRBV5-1,CASSFTVHEQYF
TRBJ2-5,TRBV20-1,CSADPGTGGRETQYF
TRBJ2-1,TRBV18,CASSPRGDDYNEQFF
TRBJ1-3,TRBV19,CASILSPAGGNTIYF
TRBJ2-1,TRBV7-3,CASSFRVGASGNNEQFF
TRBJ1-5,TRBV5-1,CASSLGNSEDQPQHF
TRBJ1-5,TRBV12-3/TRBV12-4,CASSFGSYSNQPQHF
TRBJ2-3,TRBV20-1,CSASGGGTDTQYF
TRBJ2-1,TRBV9,CASSATGQLNEQFF
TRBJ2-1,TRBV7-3,CASSLTKTSAYNEQFF
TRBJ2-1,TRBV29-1,CSVGQVNEQFF
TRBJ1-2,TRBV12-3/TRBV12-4,CASSLGQGKRAGYTF
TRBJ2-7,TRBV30,CAWSAGDLSYEQYF
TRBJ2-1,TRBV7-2,CASSSITGTGFFEQFF
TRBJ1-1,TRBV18,CASSQQGGTEAFF
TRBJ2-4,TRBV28,CASSSGTRGSLAKNIQYF
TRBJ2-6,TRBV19,CASSMKLSGANVLTF
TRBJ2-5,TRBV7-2,CASSHNTKKTQYF
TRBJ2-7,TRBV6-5,CASTDRGGAYEQYF
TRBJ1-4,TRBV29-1,CSVGNSQNEKLFF
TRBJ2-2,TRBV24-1,CATGGSNTGELFF
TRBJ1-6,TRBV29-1,CSVAQGTTNSPLHF
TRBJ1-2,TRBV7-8,CASSLITAANYGYTF
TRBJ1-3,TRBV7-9,CASSLHGRSSGNTIYF
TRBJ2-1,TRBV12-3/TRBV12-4,CASTSLGRGVFF
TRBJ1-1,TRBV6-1,CASSAYGGGFTEAFF
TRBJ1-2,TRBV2,CASSSRQGRSYTF
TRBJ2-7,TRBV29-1,CSVEVTGSSYEQYF
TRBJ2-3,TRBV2,CASIPRGTSGRAGTDTQYF